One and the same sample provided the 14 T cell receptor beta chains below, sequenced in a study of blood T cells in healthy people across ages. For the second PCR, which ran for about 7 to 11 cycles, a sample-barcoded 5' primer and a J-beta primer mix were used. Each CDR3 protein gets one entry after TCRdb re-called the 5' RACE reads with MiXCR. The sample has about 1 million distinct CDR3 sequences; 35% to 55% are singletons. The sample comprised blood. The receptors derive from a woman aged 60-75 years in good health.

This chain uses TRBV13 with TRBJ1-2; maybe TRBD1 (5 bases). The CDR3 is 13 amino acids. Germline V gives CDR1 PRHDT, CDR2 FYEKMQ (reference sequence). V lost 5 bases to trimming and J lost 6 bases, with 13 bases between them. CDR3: CASSTRVTHGYTF. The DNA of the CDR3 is TGTGCCAGCAGCACCAGGGTTACGCATGGCTACACCTTC.

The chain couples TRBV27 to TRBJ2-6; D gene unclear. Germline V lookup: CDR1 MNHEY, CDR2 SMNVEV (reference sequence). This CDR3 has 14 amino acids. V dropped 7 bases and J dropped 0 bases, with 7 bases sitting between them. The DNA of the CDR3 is TGTGCCAGCATGATCGACTCTGGGGCCAACGTCCTGACTTTC. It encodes CASMIDSGANVLTF.

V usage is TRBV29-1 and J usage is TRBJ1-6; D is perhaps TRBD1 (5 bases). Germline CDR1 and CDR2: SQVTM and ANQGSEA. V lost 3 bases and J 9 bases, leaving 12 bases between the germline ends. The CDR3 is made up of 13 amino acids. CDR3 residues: CSVDARARSPLHF. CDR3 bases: TGCAGCGTTGACGCCAGGGCGCGTTCACCCCTCCACTTT.

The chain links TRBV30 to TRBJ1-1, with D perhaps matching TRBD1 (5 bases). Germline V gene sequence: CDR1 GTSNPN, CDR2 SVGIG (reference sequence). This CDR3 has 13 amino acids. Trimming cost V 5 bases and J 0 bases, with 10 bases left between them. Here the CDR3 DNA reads TGTGCCTGGGGGGCAGACATGAACACTGAAGCTTTCTTT. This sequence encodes CAWGADMNTEAFF.

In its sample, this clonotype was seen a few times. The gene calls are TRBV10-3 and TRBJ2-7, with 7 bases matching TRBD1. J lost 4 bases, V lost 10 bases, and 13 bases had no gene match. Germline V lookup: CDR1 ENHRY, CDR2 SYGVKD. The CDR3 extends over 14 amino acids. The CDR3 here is CATQPDRDPYEQYF. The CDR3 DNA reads TGTGCCACCCAACCCGACAGGGATCCTTACGAGCAGTACTTC.

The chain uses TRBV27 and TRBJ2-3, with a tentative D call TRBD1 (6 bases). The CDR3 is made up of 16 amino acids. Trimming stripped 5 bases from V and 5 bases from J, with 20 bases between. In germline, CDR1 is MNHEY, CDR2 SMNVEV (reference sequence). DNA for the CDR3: TGTGCCAGCAGTCACCGGGACAAGTCAGGGCAAGATACGCAGTATTTT. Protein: CASSHRDKSGQDTQYF.

CDR3: CASRLWSYRPNNEQFF. CDR3 nucleotides: TGTGCCAGCAGGCTGTGGTCCTACCGACCCAACAATGAGCAGTTCTTC. V is TRBV7-3 and J is TRBJ2-1; D uncertain. Germline V CDR1 and CDR2: SGHTA, FQGTGA. Trimming left V 6 bases short and J 5 bases short, with 20 bases between. The CDR3 length is 16 residues.

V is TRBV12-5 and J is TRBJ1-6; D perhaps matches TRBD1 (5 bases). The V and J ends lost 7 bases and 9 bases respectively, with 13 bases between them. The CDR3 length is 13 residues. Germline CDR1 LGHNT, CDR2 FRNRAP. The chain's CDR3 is CASARDPISPLHF. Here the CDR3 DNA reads TGTGCTAGTGCCCGGGACCCGATTTCACCCCTCCACTTT.

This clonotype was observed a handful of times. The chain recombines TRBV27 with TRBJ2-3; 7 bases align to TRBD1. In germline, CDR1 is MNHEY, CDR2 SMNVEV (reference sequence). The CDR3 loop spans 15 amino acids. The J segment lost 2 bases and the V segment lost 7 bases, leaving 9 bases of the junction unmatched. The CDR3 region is CASMGQKRPTDTQYF. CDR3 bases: TGTGCCAGCATGGGACAGAAAAGACCCACAGATACGCAGTATTTT.

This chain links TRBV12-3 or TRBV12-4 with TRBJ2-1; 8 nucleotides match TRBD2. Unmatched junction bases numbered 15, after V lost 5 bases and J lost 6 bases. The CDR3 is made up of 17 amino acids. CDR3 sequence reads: CASSPVPGLGGLNEQFF. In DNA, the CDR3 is TGTGCCAGCAGTCCCGTACCGGGACTAGGGGGACTCAATGAGCAGTTCTTC.

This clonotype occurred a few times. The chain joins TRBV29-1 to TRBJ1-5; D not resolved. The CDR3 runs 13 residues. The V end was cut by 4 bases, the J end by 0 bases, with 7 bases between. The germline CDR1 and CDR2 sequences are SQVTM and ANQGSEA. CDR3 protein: CSVGPDSNQPQHF. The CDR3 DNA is TGCAGCGTTGGGCCGGATAGCAATCAGCCCCAGCATTTT.

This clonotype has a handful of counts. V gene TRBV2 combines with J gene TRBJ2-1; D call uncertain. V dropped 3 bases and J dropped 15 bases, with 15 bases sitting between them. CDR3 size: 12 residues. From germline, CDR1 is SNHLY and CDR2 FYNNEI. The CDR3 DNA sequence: TGTGCCAGCAGTGAGGGGTGGCTACTTCTGTTCTTC. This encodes CASSEGWLLLFF.

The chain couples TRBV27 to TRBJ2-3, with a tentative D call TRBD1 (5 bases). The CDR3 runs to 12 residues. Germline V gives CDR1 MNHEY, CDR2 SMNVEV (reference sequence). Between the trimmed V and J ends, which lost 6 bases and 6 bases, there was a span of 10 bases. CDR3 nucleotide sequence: TGTGCCAGCAGAGCAGGGAAGGATACGCAGTATTTT. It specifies CASRAGKDTQYF.

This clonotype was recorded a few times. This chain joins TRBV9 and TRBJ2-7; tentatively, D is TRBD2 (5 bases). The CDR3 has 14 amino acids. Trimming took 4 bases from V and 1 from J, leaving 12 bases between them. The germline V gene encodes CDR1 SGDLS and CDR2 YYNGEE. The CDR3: CASSPTGLSYEQYF. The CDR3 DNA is TGTGCCAGCAGCCCGACCGGACTGTCCTACGAGCAGTACTTC. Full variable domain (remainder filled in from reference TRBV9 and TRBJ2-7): DSGVTQTPKHLITATGQRVTLRCSPRSGDLSVYWYQQSLDQGLQFLIQYYNGEERAKGNILERFSAQQFPDLHSELNLSSLELGDSALYFCASSPTGLSYEQYFGPGTRLTVT.